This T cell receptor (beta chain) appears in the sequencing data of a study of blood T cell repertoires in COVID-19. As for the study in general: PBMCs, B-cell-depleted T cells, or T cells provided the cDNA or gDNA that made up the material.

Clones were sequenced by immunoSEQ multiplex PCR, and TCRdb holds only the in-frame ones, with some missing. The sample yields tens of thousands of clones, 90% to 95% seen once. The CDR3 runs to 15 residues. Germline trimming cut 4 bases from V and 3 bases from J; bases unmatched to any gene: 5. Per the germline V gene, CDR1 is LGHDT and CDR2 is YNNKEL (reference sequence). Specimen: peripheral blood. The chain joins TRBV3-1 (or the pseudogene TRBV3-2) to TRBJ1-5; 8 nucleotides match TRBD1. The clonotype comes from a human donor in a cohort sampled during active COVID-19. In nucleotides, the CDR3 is TGTGCCAGCAGCCCAGGGGGCGCATACAATCAGCCCCAGCATTTT. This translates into CASSPGGAYNQPQHF.